This is a list of T cell receptor beta chains from one sample in a study of cytomegalovirus exposure and HLA in healthy donors. The table came from immunoSEQ multiplex PCR; TCRdb's copy has only in-frame clones and leaves some out. The sample contains about 160,000 clones, approximately 80% of which appear only once. What was sequenced was PBMCs. The receptor source for this set is a man aged 30-40 years in good health and CMV-seropositive. Each CDR3 is given with its conserved first and last residue. Fields, in order: V gene, J gene, D gene, clone size, CDR3 protein, CDR3 DNA. The D gene is left open where the match is weak. The listing skips clone size in some rows; elsewhere it reads once, few, many or a size class.

TRBV5-4	TRBJ1-1	NA	once	CASSHYSIGEAFF	TGTGCCAGCAGCCATTACTCTATCGGGGAGGCTTTCTTT
TRBV5-1	TRBJ2-2	NA	NA	CASSLLGGLTGELFF	TGCGCCAGCAGCTTGCTCGGCGGCTTAACCGGGGAGCTGTTTTTT
TRBV10-3	TRBJ2-7	TRBD2	NA	CAISESGLAEYEQYF	TGTGCCATCAGTGAGTCAGGCCTAGCGGAATACGAGCAGTACTTC
TRBV4-1	TRBJ1-5	TRBD1	NA	CASSQVRDRGQPQHF	TGCGCCAGCAGCCAAGTCAGGGACAGGGGTCAGCCCCAGCATTTT
TRBV7-2	TRBJ2-2	NA	NA	CASSWDTNTGELFF	TGTGCCAGCAGCTGGGACACAAACACCGGGGAGCTGTTTTTT
TRBV7-2	TRBJ1-4	NA	NA	CASRLGRQGNEKLFF	TGTGCCAGCAGACTGGGACGGCAGGGGAATGAAAAACTGTTTTTT
TRBV6-5	TRBJ2-1	TRBD1	NA	CASLRTGAGEQFF	TGTGCCAGCCTGCGGACAGGGGCAGGTGAGCAGTTCTTC
TRBV10-1	TRBJ1-5	NA	once	CASSDYSHSNQPQHF	TGCGCCAGCAGTGATTACAGCCATAGCAATCAGCCCCAGCATTTT
TRBV25-1	TRBJ2-2	TRBD1	NA	CATRGTANTGELFF	TGTGCCACCAGAGGGACAGCGAACACCGGGGAGCTGTTTTTT
TRBV2	TRBJ2-5	TRBD1	NA	CASKTGLETQYF	TGTGCCAGCAAGACAGGGTTGGAGACCCAGTACTTC
TRBV4-1	TRBJ2-3	NA	few	CASSQDYTDTQYF	TGCGCCAGCAGCCAAGATTACACAGATACGCAGTATTTT
TRBV6-5	TRBJ2-7	NA	NA	CASRGWDEQYF	TGTGCCTCGCGGGGTTGGGACGAGCAGTACTTC
TRBV4-1	TRBJ2-2	NA	few	CASSQVGGEGGELFF	TGCGCCAGCAGCCAAGTCGGAGGGGAAGGCGGGGAGCTGTTTTTT
TRBV5-6	TRBJ2-7	NA	NA	CASSLRSVSYEQYF	TGTGCCAGCAGCTTGCGTTCGGTCTCCTACGAGCAGTACTTC
TRBV27	TRBJ1-1	TRBD1	NA	CASSQQQGARTEAFF	TGTGCCAGCAGTCAACAACAGGGGGCAAGGACTGAAGCTTTCTTT
TRBV2	TRBJ2-7	NA	NA	CATARVAGLPYEQYF	TGTGCCACGGCGCGCGTCGCAGGCCTACCCTACGAGCAGTACTTC
TRBV6-5	TRBJ2-7	TRBD1	few	CASSRYQGVSYEQYF	TGTGCCAGCAGCAGATACCAGGGGGTCTCCTACGAGCAGTACTTC
TRBV7-2	TRBJ2-2	NA	once	CASSPRWSLNTGELFF	TGTGCCAGCAGCCCCCGTTGGAGTCTGAACACCGGGGAGCTGTTTTTT
TRBV5-5	TRBJ2-3	NA	NA	CASSLEWGPTSTDTQYF	TGTGCCAGCAGCTTGGAATGGGGGCCTACTAGCACAGATACGCAGTATTTT
TRBV7-2	TRBJ2-4	NA	NA	CASSRYQGRDKNIQYF	TGTGCCAGCAGCCGGTACCAGGGCAGGGACAAAAACATTCAGTACTTC
TRBV6-5	TRBJ2-1	TRBD1	NA	CASSGDRGVNEQFF	TGTGCCAGCAGTGGGGACAGGGGGGTCAATGAGCAGTTCTTC
TRBV15	TRBJ2-3	TRBD2	NA	CATSSRERGVADTQYF	TGTGCCACCAGCAGTCGGGAGCGGGGGGTCGCAGATACGCAGTATTTT
TRBV27	TRBJ2-1	NA	once	CASIPSSGPYNEQFF	TGTGCCAGCATTCCAAGCAGCGGGCCTTACAATGAGCAGTTCTTC
TRBV2	TRBJ2-2	TRBD2	NA	CASSESAGANTGELFF	TGTGCCAGCAGTGAATCAGCGGGGGCGAACACCGGGGAGCTGTTTTTT
TRBV4-1	TRBJ1-4	TRBD1	NA	CASSGSRDRGETNEKLFF	TGCGCCAGCAGCGGGAGTAGGGACAGGGGTGAAACTAATGAAAAACTGTTTTTT
TRBV27	TRBJ2-7	NA	NA	CASSPRGSYEQYF	TGTGCCAGCAGTCCCCGGGGGAGCTACGAGCAGTACTTC
TRBV19	TRBJ1-5	TRBD1	NA	CASPWGQGVQPQHF	TGTGCCAGTCCGTGGGGACAGGGGGTACAGCCCCAGCATTTT
TRBV6-5	TRBJ2-5	TRBD1	NA	CASSSRRDRGRYF	TGTGCCAGCAGTTCTCGCCGGGACAGGGGCCGGTACTTC
TRBV6-6	TRBJ1-2	TRBD1	NA	CASSYSTGGSGYTF	TGTGCCAGCAGTTACTCGACAGGGGGAAGCGGCTACACCTTC
TRBV6-5	TRBJ1-4	TRBD1	NA	CASSYSGTGGSEKLFF	TGTGCCAGCAGTTACTCAGGGACAGGGGGTAGTGAAAAACTGTTTTTT
TRBV2	TRBJ2-3	TRBD2	NA	CASSGVSGPDTQYF	TGTGCCAGCAGTGGGGTTAGCGGGCCAGATACGCAGTATTTT
TRBV2	TRBJ2-7	TRBD1	NA	CASSEGGTGRIGEQYF	TGTGCCAGCAGTGAAGGCGGGACAGGGAGGATAGGCGAGCAGTACTTC
TRBV7-2	TRBJ2-5	TRBD2	few	CASSPRGTSGGKTQYF	TGTGCCAGCAGCCCCCGTGGGACTAGCGGGGGCAAGACCCAGTACTTC
TRBV5-1	TRBJ2-2	NA	few	CASASEAVNTGELFF	TGCGCCAGCGCATCGGAGGCGGTGAACACCGGGGAGCTGTTTTTT
TRBV7-3	TRBJ2-7	NA	NA	CASSRSGTGNYEQYF	TGTGCCAGCAGCAGGTCCGGGACTGGGAACTACGAGCAGTACTTC
TRBV7-3	TRBJ1-6	TRBD1	NA	CASSGQGYSPLHF	TGTGCCAGTTCCGGACAGGGCTATTCACCCCTCCACTTT
TRBV5-1	TRBJ2-7	NA	NA	CASSKETAGDSYEQYF	TGCGCCAGCAGCAAGGAGACCGCCGGGGACTCCTACGAGCAGTACTTC
TRBV5-1	TRBJ1-1	TRBD1	NA	CASSPGDSWNTEAFF	TGCGCCAGCAGCCCCGGGGACAGCTGGAACACTGAAGCTTTCTTT